These T cell receptor beta chains were read from a single sample in a study of T-cell memory formation after mild COVID-19. A single record per CDR3 protein comes from TCRdb applying MiXCR to the 5' RACE reads. The sample holds about 540,000 distinct CDR3 sequences, 20% seen once. Sequenced input: PBMCs or a T cell subset sorted from them (not recorded which). The receptors stem from an adult woman who had mild COVID-19 (a few samples of this study predate the infection). Cell type and time point are not known. Both conserved end residues are part of each CDR3. D genes are given only for firm matches. The size of a clone is reported for some rows only, either as once, few or many, or as a class for expanded clones.

j_call: TRBJ2-1; d_call: TRBD2; clone_size: -; v_call: TRBV11-2; cdr3_length: 15; cdr3_aa: CASSLEGLARNEQFF; cdr3_nt: TGTGCCAGCAGCTTAGAGGGACTAGCTCGCAATGAGCAGTTCTTC
j_call: TRBJ2-6; d_call: TRBD1; clone_size: few; v_call: TRBV12-3/TRBV12-4; cdr3_length: 15; cdr3_aa: CASTDRASGANVLTF; cdr3_nt: TGTGCCAGCACCGACAGGGCCTCTGGGGCCAACGTCCTGACTTTC
j_call: TRBJ2-7; d_call: -; clone_size: once; v_call: TRBV12-3/TRBV12-4; cdr3_length: 14; cdr3_aa: CASSFFRGYGEQYF; cdr3_nt: TGTGCCAGCAGTTTCTTCAGGGGTTATGGCGAGCAGTACTTC
j_call: TRBJ2-3; d_call: TRBD2; clone_size: -; v_call: TRBV7-6; cdr3_length: 17; cdr3_aa: CASSLRLVAGITDTQYF; cdr3_nt: TGTGCCAGCAGCTTAAGATTGGTAGCGGGAATCACAGATACGCAGTATTTT
j_call: TRBJ2-7; d_call: -; clone_size: few; v_call: TRBV29-1; cdr3_length: 11; cdr3_aa: CSVPEGFEQYF; cdr3_nt: TGCAGCGTTCCCGAGGGGTTCGAGCAGTACTTC
j_call: TRBJ1-1; d_call: -; clone_size: few; v_call: TRBV7-2; cdr3_length: 15; cdr3_aa: CASSRRQAPNTEAFF; cdr3_nt: TGTGCCAGCAGCCGCCGACAGGCCCCGAACACTGAAGCTTTCTTT
j_call: TRBJ2-3; d_call: TRBD2; clone_size: -; v_call: TRBV6-5; cdr3_length: 18; cdr3_aa: CASSYSRTASGSTDTQYF; cdr3_nt: TGTGCCAGCAGTTACTCGCGTACGGCTAGCGGGAGTACAGATACGCAGTATTTT
j_call: TRBJ2-3; d_call: -; clone_size: few; v_call: TRBV20-1; cdr3_length: 11; cdr3_aa: CSAGGSDTQYF; cdr3_nt: TGCAGTGCAGGGGGTTCCGATACGCAGTATTTT
j_call: TRBJ1-1; d_call: -; clone_size: few; v_call: TRBV2; cdr3_length: 11; cdr3_aa: CASLYGFEAFF; cdr3_nt: TGTGCCAGCCTTTACGGGTTTGAAGCTTTCTTT
j_call: TRBJ2-2; d_call: -; clone_size: few; v_call: TRBV7-2; cdr3_length: 13; cdr3_aa: CASSTGETGELFF; cdr3_nt: TGTGCCAGCAGCACCGGCGAGACCGGGGAGCTGTTTTTT
j_call: TRBJ2-1; d_call: -; clone_size: few; v_call: TRBV4-1; cdr3_length: 13; cdr3_aa: CASSLASLNEQFF; cdr3_nt: TGCGCCAGCAGCCTCGCATCTCTCAATGAGCAGTTCTTC
j_call: TRBJ2-7; d_call: TRBD1; clone_size: many; v_call: TRBV29-1; cdr3_length: 12; cdr3_aa: CSVVGTAYEQYF; cdr3_nt: TGCAGCGTTGTGGGGACAGCCTACGAGCAGTACTTC
j_call: TRBJ1-2; d_call: TRBD1; clone_size: -; v_call: TRBV27; cdr3_length: 14; cdr3_aa: CASGRPGQENGYTF; cdr3_nt: TGTGCCAGCGGACGGCCGGGACAGGAAAATGGCTACACCTTC
j_call: TRBJ1-1; d_call: -; clone_size: few; v_call: TRBV4-1; cdr3_length: 15; cdr3_aa: CASSQSAGEVTEAFF; cdr3_nt: TGCGCCAGCAGCCAGAGCGCAGGGGAAGTCACTGAAGCTTTCTTT
j_call: TRBJ2-1; d_call: TRBD1; clone_size: -; v_call: TRBV3-1; cdr3_length: 15; cdr3_aa: CASSPRDRGQGEQFF; cdr3_nt: TGTGCCAGCAGCCCTCGGGACAGGGGGCAGGGTGAGCAGTTCTTC
j_call: TRBJ1-2; d_call: -; clone_size: -; v_call: TRBV5-1; cdr3_length: 12; cdr3_aa: CASSLGKVFYTF; cdr3_nt: TGCGCCAGCAGCCTTGGCAAGGTTTTCTACACCTTC
j_call: TRBJ2-5; d_call: -; clone_size: -; v_call: TRBV5-1; cdr3_length: 14; cdr3_aa: CASSTGITRETQYF; cdr3_nt: TGCGCCAGCAGCACAGGGATAACTAGAGAGACCCAGTACTTC
j_call: TRBJ2-3; d_call: TRBD2; clone_size: many; v_call: TRBV5-4; cdr3_length: 16; cdr3_aa: CASSLGTSGFTDTQYF; cdr3_nt: TGTGCCAGCAGCTTGGGGACTAGCGGGTTCACAGATACGCAGTATTTT
j_call: TRBJ2-1; d_call: TRBD2; clone_size: -; v_call: TRBV9; cdr3_length: 18; cdr3_aa: CASSSRGDSGVSYNEQFF; cdr3_nt: TGTGCCAGCAGCTCACGAGGGGATAGCGGGGTTTCCTACAATGAGCAGTTCTTC
j_call: TRBJ2-3; d_call: -; clone_size: -; v_call: TRBV2; cdr3_length: 16; cdr3_aa: CASSQTGGPSTDTQYF; cdr3_nt: TGTGCCAGCAGTCAAACAGGTGGCCCTAGCACAGATACGCAGTATTTT
j_call: TRBJ2-2; d_call: TRBD1; clone_size: -; v_call: TRBV7-9; cdr3_length: 15; cdr3_aa: CASSQGQAVTGELFF; cdr3_nt: TGTGCCAGCAGCCAAGGACAGGCGGTTACCGGGGAGCTGTTTTTT
j_call: TRBJ1-5; d_call: -; clone_size: -; v_call: TRBV7-9; cdr3_length: 14; cdr3_aa: CASSHGGTNQPQHF; cdr3_nt: TGTGCCAGCAGCCACGGGGGCACCAATCAGCCCCAGCATTTT
j_call: TRBJ1-6; d_call: -; clone_size: -; v_call: TRBV25-1; cdr3_length: 14; cdr3_aa: CASSDGSYNSPLHF; cdr3_nt: TGTGCCAGCAGTGACGGTTCCTATAATTCACCCCTCCACTTT
j_call: TRBJ1-2; d_call: -; clone_size: few; v_call: TRBV6-6; cdr3_length: 16; cdr3_aa: CASSYSNGGRVYGYTF; cdr3_nt: TGTGCCAGCAGTTACTCGAATGGGGGGCGGGTCTATGGCTACACCTTC
j_call: TRBJ2-3; d_call: TRBD2; clone_size: -; v_call: TRBV4-1; cdr3_length: 17; cdr3_aa: CASSHPIAGGMADTQYF; cdr3_nt: TGCGCCAGCAGCCATCCTATAGCGGGGGGAATGGCAGATACGCAGTATTTT
j_call: TRBJ2-1; d_call: TRBD1; clone_size: many; v_call: TRBV24-1; cdr3_length: 16; cdr3_aa: CATSDLNTGGNNEQFF; cdr3_nt: TGTGCCACCAGTGATTTGAATACAGGGGGGAACAATGAGCAGTTCTTC
j_call: TRBJ2-5; d_call: TRBD2; clone_size: -; v_call: TRBV3-1; cdr3_length: 18; cdr3_aa: CASSQDRSTSGLQETQYF; cdr3_nt: TGTGCCAGCAGCCAAGATAGATCGACTAGCGGATTACAAGAGACCCAGTACTTC
j_call: TRBJ2-7; d_call: -; clone_size: -; v_call: TRBV27; cdr3_length: 12; cdr3_aa: CASSFGWGEQYF; cdr3_nt: TGTGCCAGCAGTTTCGGGTGGGGCGAGCAGTACTTC
j_call: TRBJ2-3; d_call: TRBD2; clone_size: few; v_call: TRBV7-3; cdr3_length: 15; cdr3_aa: CASTVAGGPGDTQYF; cdr3_nt: TGTGCCAGCACTGTAGCGGGAGGGCCCGGGGATACGCAGTATTTT
j_call: TRBJ1-1; d_call: -; clone_size: once; v_call: TRBV19; cdr3_length: 14; cdr3_aa: CASSIFGRRTEAFF; cdr3_nt: TGTGCCAGTAGTATATTCGGGAGACGCACTGAAGCTTTCTTT
j_call: TRBJ2-3; d_call: -; clone_size: -; v_call: TRBV30; cdr3_length: 12; cdr3_aa: CAWSSRTDTQYF; cdr3_nt: TGTGCCTGGAGTTCCCGCACAGATACGCAGTATTTT
j_call: TRBJ2-6; d_call: TRBD2; clone_size: few; v_call: TRBV9; cdr3_length: 20; cdr3_aa: CASSPRGLAGENSGANVLTF; cdr3_nt: TGTGCCAGCAGCCCCCGTGGACTAGCGGGGGAGAACTCTGGGGCCAACGTCCTGACTTTC
j_call: TRBJ2-1; d_call: -; clone_size: -; v_call: TRBV10-3; cdr3_length: 15; cdr3_aa: CAISQTGRSYNEQFF; cdr3_nt: TGTGCCATCAGTCAGACAGGAAGATCCTACAATGAGCAGTTCTTC
j_call: TRBJ2-1; d_call: -; clone_size: -; v_call: TRBV29-1; cdr3_length: 14; cdr3_aa: CSVDISGLYNEQFF; cdr3_nt: TGCAGCGTTGACATCTCCGGCTTATACAATGAGCAGTTCTTC
j_call: TRBJ2-1; d_call: -; clone_size: few; v_call: TRBV25-1; cdr3_length: 16; cdr3_aa: CASSALLASSYNEQFF; cdr3_nt: TGTGCCAGCAGTGCCCTACTAGCTAGCTCCTACAATGAGCAGTTCTTC
j_call: TRBJ2-3; d_call: TRBD2; clone_size: -; v_call: TRBV20-1; cdr3_length: 16; cdr3_aa: CSARDLSAAGGDTQYF; cdr3_nt: TGCAGTGCTAGAGATCTTAGTGCAGCGGGAGGAGATACGCAGTATTTT